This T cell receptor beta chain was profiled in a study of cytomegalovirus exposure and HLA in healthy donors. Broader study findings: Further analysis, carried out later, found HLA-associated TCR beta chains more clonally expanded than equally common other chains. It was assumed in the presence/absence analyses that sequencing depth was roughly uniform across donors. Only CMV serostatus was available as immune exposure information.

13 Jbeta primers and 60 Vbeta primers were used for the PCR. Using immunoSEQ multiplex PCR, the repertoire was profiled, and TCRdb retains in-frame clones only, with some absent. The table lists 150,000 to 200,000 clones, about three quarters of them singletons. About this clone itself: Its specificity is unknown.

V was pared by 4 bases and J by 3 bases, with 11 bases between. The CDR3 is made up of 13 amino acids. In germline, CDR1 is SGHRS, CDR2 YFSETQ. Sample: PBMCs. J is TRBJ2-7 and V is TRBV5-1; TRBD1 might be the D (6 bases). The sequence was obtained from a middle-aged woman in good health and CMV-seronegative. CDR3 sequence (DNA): TGCGCCAGCAGCGTGGAGGACAGCTACGAGCAGTACTTC. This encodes CASSVEDSYEQYF.